This TCR beta chain came from a study of early T cells in non-severe SARS-CoV-2 infection. Study results and caveats: VDJdb-based matching was biased toward anti-spike CD8 responses and missed private and CD4 specificities.

Germline CDR1 KGHSH, CDR2 LQKENI. Trimming pared 2 bases from V and 5 bases from J, leaving 12 bases between. This CDR3 is built from 14 residues. On this clonotype: What it recognizes is unknown.

TCRdb re-analysed the 5' RACE reads in MiXCR, keeping a single row per CDR3 protein. The data contain fewer than 120,000 distinct CDR3 sequences, 10% to 15% of them singletons. This receptor was obtained from an adult who was a healthcare worker with PCR-confirmed SARS-CoV-2 infection or an uninfected control (not recorded which). The sample in question was whole blood, obtained at baseline. The chain uses TRBV18 and TRBJ1-1; D is unclear. Here the CDR3 DNA reads TGTGCCAGCTCACCAATGCAGGTCTGGACTGAAGCTTTCTTT. Protein product: CASSPMQVWTEAFF.